A single sample gave rise to the 5 T cell receptor beta chains below, sequenced in a study of T cell changes during pregnancy in multiple sclerosis. Produced via immunoSEQ multiplex PCR; TCRdb's table is partial and in-frame only. This table holds under 85,000 clones, roughly nine tenths found once. Sequencing was performed on peripheral blood, taken after pregnancy. All receptors derive from a female donor in good health, enrolled as a control in a pregnancy study.

The CDR3 DNA reads as TGCAGCGCTGACAGGGCCGAGACCCAGTACTTC. Translation gives CSADRAETQYF. This chain links TRBV29-1 with TRBJ2-5; 7 bases are shared with TRBD1. The V and J ends lost 7 bases and 5 bases, in that order; junction bases with no gene match: 4. This CDR3 is built from 11 residues. Germline values: CDR1 SQVTM, CDR2 ANQGSEA.

The chain links TRBV9 to TRBJ2-1; 9 bases match TRBD2. The V and J ends lost 4 bases and 7 bases, in that order; junction bases with no gene match: 9. Looked up from germline, CDR1 is SGDLS and CDR2 is YYNGEE. The CDR3 spans 15 residues. CDR3: CASSPFSGSGNEQFF. The CDR3 nucleotides read TGTGCCAGCAGCCCCTTTAGCGGGAGCGGGAATGAGCAGTTCTTC. Using reference TRBV9 and TRBJ2-1 for the parts outside the CDR3, the full variable domain is DSGVTQTPKHLITATGQRVTLRCSPRSGDLSVYWYQQSLDQGLQFLIQYYNGEERAKGNILERFSAQQFPDLHSELNLSSLELGDSALYFCASSPFSGSGNEQFFGPGTRLTVL.

The chain combines TRBV10-3 with TRBJ2-2, with TRBD1 identical over 9 bases. The CDR3 loop spans 16 amino acids. CDR1 and CDR2 from the germline V gene are ENHRY and SYGVKD. The junction had 6 bases not matched to a gene; V was cut back by 2 bases and J by 5 bases. Here the CDR3 reads CAISEPKGQGTGELFF. DNA for the CDR3: TGTGCCATCAGTGAGCCGAAGGGACAGGGTACCGGGGAGCTGTTTTTT.

This sequence joins TRBV7-9 and TRBJ1-1; D remains ambiguous. Germline loops: CDR1 SEHNR, CDR2 FQNEAQ (reference sequence). The CDR3 consists of 15 residues. Trimming removed 5 bases at V and 0 bases at J, with 13 bases between. DNA for the CDR3: TGTGCCAGCAGCCCGCCCCTCCAGTTGAACACTGAAGCTTTCTTT. Amino acids: CASSPPLQLNTEAFF.

This clone showed up many times. The V and J genes are TRBV6-4 and TRBJ2-1; 9 bases are a match to TRBD2. V trimming: 8 bases; J trimming: 7 bases; junction bases outside the gene matches: 12. Germline CDR1 is MRHNA and CDR2 is SNTAGT. The CDR3 has 15 residues. The CDR3 here is CASAEGSGGGNEQFF. CDR3 nucleotide sequence: TGTGCCAGCGCCGAAGGTAGCGGGGGAGGTAATGAGCAGTTCTTC.